This T cell receptor (beta chain) was obtained from a study of cytomegalovirus exposure and HLA in healthy donors. Study at large: The same platform as the approximately 670 first-cohort repertoires was used for the 95 to 150 validation repertoires, a later analysis reported.

Only in-frame clones appear in the TCRdb table, and some are missing; sequencing was by immunoSEQ multiplex PCR. The sample has 70,000 or so clones, around 90% seen once. This clonotype was sampled from a man aged 18 to 29 in good health and CMV-seronegative. Sequences were obtained from PBMCs.

CDR3: CASSLAGQGPHQPQHF. The CDR3, as DNA: TGTGCCAGCAGCTTGGCCGGGCAGGGGCCCCATCAGCCCCAGCATTTT. The V call is TRBV5-6, the J call TRBJ1-5; weak D call: TRBD1 (6 bases). The germline CDR1 and CDR2 sequences are SGHDT and YYEEEE. The CDR3 consists of 16 residues. The V end lost 0 bases, the J end lost 5 bases, and 15 bases lay between the germline ends.